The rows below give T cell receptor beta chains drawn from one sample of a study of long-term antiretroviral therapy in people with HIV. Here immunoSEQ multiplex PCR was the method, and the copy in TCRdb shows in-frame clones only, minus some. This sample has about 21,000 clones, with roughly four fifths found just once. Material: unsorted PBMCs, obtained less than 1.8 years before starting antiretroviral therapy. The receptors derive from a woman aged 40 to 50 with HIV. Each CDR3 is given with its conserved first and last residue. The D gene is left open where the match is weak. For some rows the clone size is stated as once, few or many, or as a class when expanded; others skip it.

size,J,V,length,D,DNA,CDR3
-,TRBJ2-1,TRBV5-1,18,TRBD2,TGCGCCAGCAGCTTGGGGACTAGCGGGGCCCTCTCCTACAATGAGCAGTTCTTC,CASSLGTSGALSYNEQFF
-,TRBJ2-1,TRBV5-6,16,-,TGTGCCAGCAGCTTGAGTTCAAGCGGCGTATACAATGAGCAGTTCTTC,CASSLSSSGVYNEQFF
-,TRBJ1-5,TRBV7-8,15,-,TGTGCCAGCAGCTTAGGGGGGATTGGCAATCAGCCCCAGCATTTT,CASSLGGIGNQPQHF
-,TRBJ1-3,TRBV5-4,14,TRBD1,TGTGCCAGCAGCGGGACAGGGGCTGGAAACACCATATATTTT,CASSGTGAGNTIYF
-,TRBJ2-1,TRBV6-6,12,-,TGTGCCAGCAGTTCCGCGTACAATGAGCAGTTCTTC,CASSSAYNEQFF
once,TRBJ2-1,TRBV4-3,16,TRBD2,TGCGCCAGCAGCCAAGTTGCCAGCGGGGGGAACAATGAGCAGTTCTTC,CASSQVASGGNNEQFF
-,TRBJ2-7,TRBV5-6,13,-,TGTGCCAGCAGCTTGGGGACTACCTACGAGCAGTACTTC,CASSLGTTYEQYF
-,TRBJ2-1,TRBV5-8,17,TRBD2,TGTGCCAGCAGCCCTACAATAGGGACTAGCCCTGGGGATGAGCAGTTCTTC,CASSPTIGTSPGDEQFF
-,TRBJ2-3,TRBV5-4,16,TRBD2,TGTGCCAGCAGCTTGAACCGAGCGGGAGGAGGGGGTACGCAGTATTTT,CASSLNRAGGGGTQYF
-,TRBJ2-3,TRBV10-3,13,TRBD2,TGTGCCGTAGCGGGAGGATCCACAGATACGCAGTATTTT,CAVAGGSTDTQYF
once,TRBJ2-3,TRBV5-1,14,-,TGCGCCAGCAGCTTGGCTAGCGAAACAGATACGCAGTATTTT,CASSLASETDTQYF
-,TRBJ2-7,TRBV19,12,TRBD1,TGTGCCAGGACAGGGGGCTGGTACGAGCAGTACTTC,CARTGGWYEQYF
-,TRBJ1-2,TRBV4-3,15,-,TGCGCCAGCAGCCAAGGGAGCGGACAGATCTATGGCTACACCTTC,CASSQGSGQIYGYTF
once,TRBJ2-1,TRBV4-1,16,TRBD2,TGCGCCAGCAGCCAAGTTGGGCTAGCGGATTACAATGAGCAGTTCTTC,CASSQVGLADYNEQFF
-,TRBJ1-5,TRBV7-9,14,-,TGTGCCAGCAGCTTTGGACAGAGTAATCAGCCCCAGCATTTT,CASSFGQSNQPQHF
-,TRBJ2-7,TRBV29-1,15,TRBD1,TGCAGCGTGGTATCCAGGGGGACAGTCTCCTACGAGCAGTACTTC,CSVVSRGTVSYEQYF
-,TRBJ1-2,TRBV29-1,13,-,TGCAGCGTTGATGGAGGCGGCACCTATGGCTACACCTTC,CSVDGGGTYGYTF
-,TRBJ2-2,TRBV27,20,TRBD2,TGTGCCAGCAGCCTAACAATGGGACTAGCGGGGACCTACTTCCTCCGGGAGCTGTTTTTT,CASSLTMGLAGTYFLRELFF
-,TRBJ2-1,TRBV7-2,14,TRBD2,TGTGCCAGCAGCTTCCTAGCGGGAATGGATGAGCAGTTCTTC,CASSFLAGMDEQFF
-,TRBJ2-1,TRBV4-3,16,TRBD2,TGCGCCAGCAGCCAATTCCGGGGGGGGGCCTACAATGAGCAGTTCTTC,CASSQFRGGAYNEQFF
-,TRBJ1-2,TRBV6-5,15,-,TGTGCCAGCAGTTACTACGCCGACAGTTCCTATGGCTACACCTTC,CASSYYADSSYGYTF
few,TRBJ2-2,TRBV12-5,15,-,TGTGCTAGTGGCCTAGGGGGGGATTTCACCGGGGAGCTGTTTTTT,CASGLGGDFTGELFF
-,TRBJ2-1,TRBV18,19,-,TGTGCCAGCTCATGGCGGGACTACCTGAAGGGGGCCTTAAGCTGGGAGCAGTTCTTC,CASSWRDYLKGALSWEQFF
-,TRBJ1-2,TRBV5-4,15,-,TGTGCCAGCAGCAGGGCCGGGGGGGATGGCTATGGCTACACCTTC,CASSRAGGDGYGYTF
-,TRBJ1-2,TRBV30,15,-,TGTGCCTGGAGGTCCTATGGGGCATCTAACTATGGCTACACCTTC,CAWRSYGASNYGYTF
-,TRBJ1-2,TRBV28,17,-,TGTGCCAGCAGTTACCTTCTCGCCTCCGGGATTAACTATGGCTACACCTTC,CASSYLLASGINYGYTF
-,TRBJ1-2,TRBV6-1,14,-,TGTGCCAGCAGTACCTCCGCAGACAGTTATGGCTACACCTTC,CASSTSADSYGYTF
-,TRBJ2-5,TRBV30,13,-,TGTGCCTGGAGTGGGACTAGGGGGGAGACCCAGTACTTC,CAWSGTRGETQYF
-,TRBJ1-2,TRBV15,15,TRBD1,TGTGCCGTCGGATGGCACAGGGGGTCGGACTATGGCTACACCTTC,CAVGWHRGSDYGYTF
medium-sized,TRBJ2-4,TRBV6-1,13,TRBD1,TGTGCCAGCAGTGACCAGGGGGCAAACATTCAGTACTTC,CASSDQGANIQYF
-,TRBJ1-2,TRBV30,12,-,TGTGCCTGGAGTACAACAGGGAGTGGCTACACCTTC,CAWSTTGSGYTF
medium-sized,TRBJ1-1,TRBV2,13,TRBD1,TGTGCCGGAAGACAGGGGGCCGGCACTGAAGCTTTCTTT,CAGRQGAGTEAFF